This T cell receptor beta chain stems from a study of blood T cell repertoires in COVID-19. For the study at large: The United States, Italy and Spain supplied acute and convalescent COVID-19 samples. T cells, B-cell-depleted T cells, or PBMCs supplied cDNA or gDNA.

In the original analysis: Amplification of reference gene primers provided the estimated nucleated cell counts. The method was immunoSEQ multiplex PCR; TCRdb's version includes in-frame clones alone and lacks a portion of them. Clonal size and the V and J genes are those of that table, whereas D and trimming came from the DNA. The data hold some 120,000 clones, with about 81% observed a single time. This CDR3 is built from 16 residues. V was cut by 4 bases and J by 1 base, with 11 bases left in between. Germline assignment: CDR1 SGHTA and CDR2 FQGTGA. Material: peripheral blood. This chain joins TRBV7-3 and TRBJ2-6; no reliable D call. The sequence was collected from a woman in her forties or fifties with acute or convalescent COVID-19. The CDR3 loop is CASSSRHHSGANVLTF. The CDR3 DNA follows: TGTGCCAGCAGCTCGAGACATCATTCTGGGGCCAACGTCCTGACTTTC.